The clone carrying this T cell receptor beta chain was seen only once. Its specificity is unknown. The source of the sample is a study of glioma-infiltrating T cells after dendritic cell vaccination. Study-wide context: Dendritic cell vaccination trial patients had either newly diagnosed or recurrent glioblastoma. Whole-study results and caveats: TCR clonality showed no direct relationship with survival.

The time point: after dendritic cell vaccination, including at tumor progression/relapse. Assay: immunoSEQ multiplex PCR; the TCRdb copy retains only in-frame clones and omits some. The data contain more than 85,000 clones, 90% of them singletons. This CDR3 spans 16 amino acids. V gave up 4 bases and J gave up 5 bases, with 18 bases separating them. Germline CDR1 and CDR2: MNHEY and SVGAGI. V is TRBV6-5 and J is TRBJ2-4; D possibly corresponds to TRBD2 (5 bases). Sequencing used blood, obtained after dendritic cell vaccination. The sequence came from a human donor with glioblastoma. The CDR3 DNA is TGTGCCAGCAGTTCCTTAGGAGGCGGTTTACAAAACATTCAGTACTTC. Encoded protein: CASSSLGGGLQNIQYF.